What follows are 27 T cell receptor beta chains derived from one specimen sequenced in a study of cytomegalovirus exposure and HLA in healthy donors. PCR primers comprised 60 Vbeta and 13 Jbeta primers. Method: immunoSEQ multiplex PCR; TCRdb's copy keeps in-frame clones and lacks some. In the table there are about 160,000 clones, around 80% of which are singletons. What was sequenced was PBMCs. The receptors come from a male donor in good health and CMV-seropositive.

The chain couples TRBV7-3 to TRBJ2-5; the D gene is possibly TRBD1 (5 bases). The CDR3 totals 13 residues. Germline assignment: CDR1 SGHTA and CDR2 FQGTGA. V was pared by 1 base and J by 2 bases, with 5 bases between. CDR3 bases: TGTGCCAGCAGCTTAAACAGGCAAGAGACCCAGTACTTC. The encoded protein is CASSLNRQETQYF.

This chain uses TRBV6-5 with TRBJ2-7; 11 positions match TRBD2. The germline V gene has CDR1 MNHEY and CDR2 SVGAGI. J was trimmed by 7 bases and V by 2 bases; bases with no gene match: 10. The CDR3 runs 16 residues. The CDR3 coding sequence is TGTGCCAGCAGTTACCAGCGAACTAGCGGGAGTAGTGAGCAGTACTTC. This codes for CASSYQRTSGSSEQYF.

The chain links TRBV9 to TRBJ2-1, with 10 nucleotides matching TRBD2. The CDR3 spans 18 residues. The trim removed 3 bases at V and 3 bases at J, leaving 12 bases unmatched. Germline CDR1 reads SGDLS; CDR2 reads YYNGEE. The DNA of the CDR3 is TGTGCCAGCAGCGAGCTATTCTCTAGCGGGAGTAGCTACAATGAGCAGTTCTTC. Amino acids: CASSELFSSGSSYNEQFF.

This sequence joins TRBV5-6 and TRBJ1-5; the match to TRBD1 covers 8 bases. The CDR3 runs 14 residues. Germline assignment: CDR1 SGHDT and CDR2 YYEEEE. Unmatched junction bases numbered 2, after V lost 0 bases and J lost 6 bases. This chain's CDR3 is CASSLGTGSQPQHF. In DNA, the CDR3 is TGTGCCAGCAGCTTGGGGACAGGGAGTCAGCCCCAGCATTTT.

This sequence joins TRBV28 and TRBJ2-7; 13 positions match TRBD2. The CDR3 spans 15 residues. Germline CDR1 and CDR2: MDHEN and SYDVKM. The V gene end was trimmed by 5 bases and the J gene end by 0 bases; junction bases not matched to a gene: 1. CDR3 protein: CASSGTSGTSYEQYF. The CDR3 nucleotides read TGTGCCAGCAGTGGGACTAGCGGGACCTCCTACGAGCAGTACTTC.

This clone turned up a few times. The chain links TRBV6-6 to TRBJ2-7, with TRBD2 matching over 7 bases. From germline, CDR1 is MNHNY and CDR2 SVGAGI (reference sequence). V was pared by 6 bases and J by 0 bases, with 11 bases of the junction left unmatched. CDR3 size: 16 residues. The CDR3, as DNA: TGTGCCAGCAGCCTACTGGGCCTAGCGGTCTCCTACGAGCAGTACTTC. Encoded protein: CASSLLGLAVSYEQYF.

This chain uses TRBV27 with TRBJ1-2; no reliable D call. The CDR3 totals 14 residues. Germline V CDR1 and CDR2: MNHEY, SMNVEV (reference sequence). Trimming left V 2 bases short and J 5 bases short, with 12 bases between. The CDR3 here is CASSLTSRGYGYTF. CDR3 nucleotide sequence: TGTGCCAGCAGTTTAACATCCCGCGGGTATGGCTACACCTTC.

The chain employs TRBV7-8 and TRBJ2-3, with D hard to call. The CDR3 spans 15 residues. The germline CDR1 and CDR2 sequences are SGHVS and FQNEAQ. Trimming took off 1 base at V and 1 base at J, with 9 bases between the two ends. The CDR3 region is CASSLGASRTDTQYF. The CDR3 nucleotides read TGTGCCAGCAGCTTAGGAGCCTCCCGCACAGATACGCAGTATTTT.

The V and J genes are TRBV10-3 and TRBJ2-7; TRBD2 matches at 7 bases. V shed 0 bases and J 4 bases; nucleotides not matched to a gene: 12. Germline V gene lookup returns CDR1 ENHRY and CDR2 SYGVKD. The CDR3 runs 17 residues. CDR3 protein: CAISESPTSENPYEQYF. The CDR3 DNA is TGTGCCATCAGTGAGTCCCCTACTAGCGAAAATCCATACGAGCAGTACTTC.

The table lists this clone with a count of one. V usage is TRBV30 and J usage is TRBJ1-1; 10 nucleotides align to TRBD1. The CDR3 covers 13 residues. The trim removed 6 bases at V and 5 bases at J, leaving 6 bases unmatched. CDR1 and CDR2 from the germline V gene are GTSNPN and SVGIG (reference sequence). The CDR3 loop is CACWPGQGTEAFF. CDR3 coding DNA: TGTGCCTGTTGGCCGGGACAGGGGACTGAAGCTTTCTTT.

V is TRBV19 and J is TRBJ2-7; TRBD1 aligns across 11 bases. With 4 bases clipped from V and 6 bases from J, the junction kept 8 bases outside the gene matches. The CDR3 is 15 amino acids. Per germline, CDR1 LNHDA and CDR2 SQIVND (reference sequence). CDR3 protein: CASSTPRTGGAEQYF. DNA of the CDR3: TGTGCCAGTAGTACACCCAGGACAGGGGGCGCCGAGCAGTACTTC.

The rearrangement links TRBV5-1 to TRBJ2-4; a possible D gene is TRBD2 (6 bases). Germline-derived CDR1 and CDR2 are SGHRS and YFSETQ. The CDR3 loop spans 16 amino acids. The V gene lost 4 bases and the J gene lost 8 bases, with 22 bases spanning the gap. CDR3 region: CASSEYRDLYRDIQYF. CDR3 bases: TGCGCCAGCAGCGAGTACCGGGACTTATATAGGGACATTCAGTACTTC.

V usage is TRBV19 and J usage is TRBJ1-5; tentative D call: TRBD1 (6 bases). The V end lost 2 bases, the J end lost 4 bases, and 15 bases lay between the germline ends. The CDR3 is made up of 16 amino acids. Germline V gene lookup returns CDR1 LNHDA and CDR2 SQIVND (reference sequence). The CDR3 DNA follows: TGTGCCAGTAGTATAAGGAGCCAGGGGCGTAATCAGCCCCAGCATTTT. The encoded protein is CASSIRSQGRNQPQHF.

The genes are TRBV7-9 and TRBJ1-2; D possibly corresponds to TRBD1 (5 bases). This CDR3 is 14 amino acids long. The ends were cut back, 7 bases at V and 4 bases at J, with 16 bases in the middle. CDR1 and CDR2 (germline): SEHNR, FQNEAQ (reference sequence). This CDR3 reads CASTGGGSPYGYTF. The CDR3 DNA follows: TGTGCCAGCACGGGGGGGGGATCCCCCTATGGCTACACCTTC.

The chain carries TRBV5-1 and TRBJ2-5; weak D call: TRBD1 (6 bases). The CDR3 extends over 15 amino acids. The V gene lost 0 bases and the J gene lost 2 bases, with 11 bases spanning the gap. The germline V gene has CDR1 SGHRS and CDR2 YFSETQ. CDR3 nucleotide sequence: TGCGCCAGCAGCTTGGATCAGGGGCGACAAGAGACCCAGTACTTC. Translating it yields CASSLDQGRQETQYF.

This sequence joins TRBV28 and TRBJ2-1, with D tentatively TRBD2 (6 bases). Germline loops: CDR1 MDHEN, CDR2 SYDVKM. This CDR3 contains 17 residues. V was trimmed by 3 bases and J by 0 bases, leaving 15 bases between them. The CDR3 nucleotides read TGTGCCAGCAGTTTCTCCTTAGCGGAAAGCTCCTACAATGAGCAGTTCTTC. Encoded protein: CASSFSLAESSYNEQFF. The whole variable domain, remainder taken from reference TRBV28 and TRBJ2-1, is DVKVTQSSRYLVKRTGEKVFLECVQDMDHENMFWYRQDPGLGLRLIYFSYDVKMKEKGDIPEGYSVSREKKERFSLILESASTNQTSMYLCASSFSLAESSYNEQFFGPGTRLTVL.

The chain combines TRBV27 with TRBJ2-1; 9 bases agree with TRBD2. Germline V CDR1 and CDR2: MNHEY, SMNVEV (reference sequence). V shed 5 bases and J 4 bases; nucleotides not matched to a gene: 9. The CDR3 contains 16 residues. CDR3 residues: CASSRLASGKYNEQFF. The CDR3 bases are TGTGCCAGCAGTCGCTTGGCTAGCGGGAAATACAATGAGCAGTTCTTC.

This clone appeared once. This chain joins TRBV6-1 and TRBJ2-7; 7 nucleotides agree with TRBD2. CDR3 length: 15 residues. J was trimmed by 2 bases and V by 6 bases; bases with no gene match: 10. CDR1 is MNHNS, CDR2 SASEGT, per germline. Here the CDR3 reads CASRSATSTPYEQYF. The CDR3 bases are TGTGCCAGCAGGTCCGCGACTAGCACACCCTACGAGCAGTACTTC.

As for this clone: The same CDR3 is also encoded by other DNA sequences in this sample. V gene TRBV7-6 combines with J gene TRBJ2-1, with 9 bases lining up with TRBD2. The junction had 2 bases not matched to a gene; V was cut back by 5 bases and J by 0 bases. Germline lookup yields CDR1 SGHVS and CDR2 FNYEAQ. This CDR3 is built from 15 residues. CDR3 DNA sequence: TGTGCCAGCAGCCTTAGCGGGAGCTCCTACAATGAGCAGTTCTTC. Translating gives CASSLSGSSYNEQFF.

This clone has a handful of counts. The chain recombines TRBV28 with TRBJ2-5; D uncertain. CDR1 and CDR2 (germline): MDHEN, SYDVKM. Deletions cut 8 bases from V and 7 bases from J, with 17 bases between. This CDR3 region has 13 residues. The chain's CDR3 is CASSHVRFGTQYF. For the CDR3, the DNA is TGTGCCAGCTCGCATGTCCGGTTTGGGACCCAGTACTTC.

This clone appeared a few times. The chain carries TRBV28 and TRBJ2-3; 7 nucleotides match TRBD2. The CDR3 totals 14 residues. CDR1 and CDR2 from the germline V gene are MDHEN and SYDVKM. The ends lost 6 bases at V and 5 bases at J; junction bases unmatched: 8. The CDR3 bases are TGTGCCAGCAGCCTCGGGGCTAGCGGAGATACGCAGTATTTT. Translating it yields CASSLGASGDTQYF.

This clone has just a few counts. This chain links TRBV7-9 with TRBJ2-7; 11 bases are shared with TRBD1. Germline loops: CDR1 SEHNR, CDR2 FQNEAQ (reference sequence). The CDR3 is 15 residues long. V lost 3 bases and J lost 7; bases outside the gene matches: 8. CDR3 in amino acids: CASSFFGQGAREQYF. Written as DNA, the CDR3 is TGTGCCAGCAGCTTTTTCGGACAGGGGGCACGGGAGCAGTACTTC.

V usage is TRBV29-1 and J usage is TRBJ2-3; D not certain. Trimming removed 6 bases at V and 2 bases at J, with 9 bases between. The CDR3 loop spans 12 amino acids. Germline V gene data show CDR1 as SQVTM and CDR2 as ANQGSEA. The CDR3 nucleotides are TGCAGCGTCGAAAGCCCCACAGATACGCAGTATTTT. It encodes CSVESPTDTQYF.

The genes are TRBV5-1 and TRBJ1-2; no reliable D call. V lost 4 bases to trimming and J lost 7 bases, with 17 bases between them. The germline CDR1 and CDR2 sequences are SGHRS and YFSETQ. CDR3 length: 14 residues. This CDR3 is CASSVTGSRVGYTF. CDR3 DNA: TGCGCCAGCAGCGTCACCGGGAGCCGGGTTGGCTACACCTTC.

The chain uses TRBV11-2 and TRBJ1-2; D possibly corresponds to TRBD1 (5 bases). V lost 5 bases and J lost 4, with 8 bases in between. The length of the CDR3 is 12 residues. CDR1 and CDR2 from the germline V gene are SGHAT and FQNNGV. The CDR3 region has the DNA TGTGCCAGCAGCCCGGGGGTCTATGGCTACACCTTC. This sequence encodes CASSPGVYGYTF.

The rearrangement uses TRBV7-9 and TRBJ1-4; D not resolved. Germline assignment: CDR1 SEHNR and CDR2 FQNEAQ (reference sequence). The CDR3 is 17 residues long. The V and J ends lost 5 bases and 0 bases respectively, with 16 bases between them. The CDR3 DNA is TGTGCCAGCAGCCGCCATCTCACACTAGCAACTAATGAAAAACTGTTTTTT. Translated: CASSRHLTLATNEKLFF. Drawing the rest from reference TRBV7-9 and TRBJ1-4, the complete variable domain is DTGVSQNPRHKITKRGQNVTFRCDPISEHNRLYWYRQTLGQGPEFLTYFQNEAQLEKSRLLSDRFSAERPKGSFSTLEIQRTEQGDSAMYLCASSRHLTLATNEKLFFGSGTQLSVL.

This chain joins TRBV15 and TRBJ2-7; 10 nucleotides agree with TRBD2. The CDR3 loop spans 13 amino acids. The V and J ends lost 4 bases and 6 bases, in that order; junction bases with no gene match: 3. CDR1 LNHNV and CDR2 YYDKDF come from the germline V gene (reference sequence). CDR3 DNA: TGTGCCACCAGCACGGGACTAGCGCGCGAGCAGTACTTC. Its protein product is CATSTGLAREQYF.